Each of the 23 T cell receptor beta chains below was sequenced from the same sample in a study of T cells in localized non-small cell lung cancer. The protocol was immunoSEQ multiplex PCR, while the TCRdb copy is restricted to in-frame clones and leaves out a portion. Among 52,000 or so clones, roughly 83% were seen once, and the ten largest hold about a sixth. The sample here was peripheral blood mononuclear cells, taken before any cancer treatment. These receptors originate from a man aged 35-75 years with stage III lung adenocarcinoma.

The V gene is TRBV5-4, the J gene TRBJ2-3; weak D call: TRBD1 (7 bases). There are 16 residues in the CDR3. Per the germline V gene, CDR1 is SGHNT and CDR2 is YYREEE (reference sequence). Trimming removed 4 bases at V and 3 bases at J, with 18 bases between. The CDR3 DNA reads as TGTGCCAGCAGCACCCAGGGGGGCGGGTTGACAGATACGCAGTATTTT. As protein: CASSTQGGGLTDTQYF.

This sequence joins TRBV19 and TRBJ1-2, with TRBD1 matching over 7 bases. There are 18 residues in the CDR3. Unmatched junction bases numbered 13, after V lost 1 base and J lost 2 bases. Germline values: CDR1 LNHDA, CDR2 SQIVND (reference sequence). The CDR3 region has the DNA TGTGCCAGTAGTATAGGAAAACAGGGGTTTTCTCTAAACTATGGCTACACCTTC. Residues: CASSIGKQGFSLNYGYTF.

The gene calls are TRBV5-1 and TRBJ2-1; unclear D gene. The germline V gene encodes CDR1 SGHRS and CDR2 YFSETQ. V lost 0 bases and J 6 bases, leaving 4 bases between the germline ends. CDR3 size: 12 residues. CDR3 sequence reads: CASSLARNEQFF. CDR3 DNA sequence: TGCGCCAGCAGCTTGGCCCGCAATGAGCAGTTCTTC.

The V gene is TRBV15, the J gene TRBJ2-1, with D perhaps matching TRBD2 (6 bases). Trimming stripped 8 bases from V and 3 bases from J, with 14 bases between. In germline, CDR1 is LNHNV, CDR2 YYDKDF (reference sequence). This CDR3 comprises 14 residues. CDR3 sequence reads: CATGRMGDYNEQFF. The CDR3, as DNA: TGTGCCACCGGGAGGATGGGGGACTACAATGAGCAGTTCTTC.

V usage is TRBV19 and J usage is TRBJ1-3; D uncertain. CDR1 LNHDA and CDR2 SQIVND come from the germline V gene (reference sequence). Trimming cost V 6 bases and J 10 bases, with 13 bases left between them. The CDR3 is 12 amino acids. As DNA, the CDR3 is TGTGCCAGTAGCGACTCTGGGAGGACCATATATTTT. It specifies CASSDSGRTIYF. Supplemented by reference TRBV19 and TRBJ1-3, the full variable domain reads DGGITQSPKYLFRKEGQNVTLSCEQNLNHDAMYWYRQDPGQGLRLIYYSQIVNDFQKGDIAEGYSVSREKKESFPLTVTSAQKNPTAFYLCASSDSGRTIYFGEGSWLTVV.

The chain has TRBV2 and TRBJ1-1, with TRBD1 matching 7 bases. Germline V gene lookup returns CDR1 SNHLY and CDR2 FYNNEI. V lost 8 bases, J lost 1 base, and 10 bases stayed unmatched. CDR3 length equals 15 residues. The CDR3 spells CASSVGDSTNTEAFF. The CDR3 region has the DNA TGTGCCAGCTCAGTCGGGGACAGCACGAACACTGAAGCTTTCTTT. Combining the CDR3 with reference TRBV2 and TRBJ1-1 gives the whole variable domain EPEVTQTPSHQVTQMGQEVILRCVPISNHLYFYWYRQILGQKVEFLVSFYNNEISEKSEIFDDQFSVERPDGSNFTLKIRSTKLEDSAMYFCASSVGDSTNTEAFFGQGTRLTVV.

V and J are TRBV11-2 and TRBJ2-5; D is perhaps TRBD2 (7 bases). This CDR3 is built from 14 residues. V gave up 4 bases and J gave up 1 base, with 10 bases separating them. Germline V CDR1 and CDR2: SGHAT, FQNNGV. This CDR3 reads CASSWGGVQETQYF. DNA for the CDR3: TGTGCCAGCAGCTGGGGGGGCGTCCAAGAGACCCAGTACTTC.

This clone appeared a single time. The chain combines TRBV5-6 with TRBJ1-2, with TRBD1 matching 9 bases. The trim removed 4 bases at V and 3 bases at J, leaving 13 bases unmatched. There are 17 residues in the CDR3. CDR1 is SGHDT and CDR2 is YYEEEE in the germline V gene. CDR3 DNA: TGTGCCAGCAGCCAACAGGCGCTGGGACAGGGCGACTATGGCTACACCTTC. Amino acid sequence: CASSQQALGQGDYGYTF.

CDR3 bases: TGTGCCAGCAGCCAAACGACTAGAGCCTACAATGAGCAGTTCTTC. It translates to CASSQTTRAYNEQFF. The chain uses TRBV7-3 and TRBJ2-1; a weak D match, TRBD2 (6 bases). This CDR3 is built from 15 residues. V lost 5 bases to trimming and J lost 2 bases, with 13 bases between them. The germline V gene has CDR1 SGHTA and CDR2 FQGTGA.

The rearrangement uses TRBV4-3 and TRBJ1-4; possibly TRBD1 for D (5 bases). The germline CDR1 and CDR2 sequences are LGHNA and YSLEER. Trimming stripped 2 bases from V and 5 bases from J, with 12 bases between. This CDR3 spans 15 amino acids. The CDR3 loop reads CASSQTTGLNEKLFF. For the CDR3, the DNA is TGCGCCAGCAGCCAAACAACGGGGCTCAATGAAAAACTGTTTTTT.

The chain uses TRBV5-1 and TRBJ1-2; TRBD1 matches 7 bases. Germline V lookup: CDR1 SGHRS, CDR2 YFSETQ. J gave up 2 bases and V 1 base, and 2 bases lay outside the gene matches. This CDR3 spans 14 amino acids. The CDR3 sequence: CASSLMGQNYGYTF. The CDR3 DNA reads TGCGCCAGCAGCTTGATGGGACAGAACTATGGCTACACCTTC.

The chain couples TRBV7-7 to TRBJ2-1; 9 nucleotides line up with TRBD1. Germline CDR1 reads SSHAT; CDR2 reads FNYEAQ (reference sequence). The ends lost 1 base at V and 6 bases at J; junction bases unmatched: 10. The length of the CDR3 is 17 residues. CDR3 sequence reads: CASSLGVGDRVGNEQFF. CDR3 coding DNA: TGTGCCAGCAGCTTAGGCGTAGGGGACAGGGTCGGCAATGAGCAGTTCTTC.

This clone has only one observation. The rearrangement links TRBV7-2 to TRBJ1-6, with D uncertain. There are 17 residues in the CDR3. The germline V gene has CDR1 SGHTA and CDR2 FQGNSA. V was trimmed by 1 base and J by 10 bases, leaving 20 bases between them. The CDR3 coding sequence is TGTGCCAGCAGCTTAGGTAGATTTGCAGGCCTTGGGTCACCCCTCCACTTT. Protein product: CASSLGRFAGLGSPLHF.

This clone was detected only a few times. The sample holds other DNA sequences that translate to the same CDR3. The chain is built from TRBV27 and TRBJ1-5; TRBD1 matches at 7 bases. The ends lost 5 bases at V and 2 bases at J; junction bases unmatched: 3. Per germline, CDR1 MNHEY and CDR2 SMNVEV (reference sequence). The CDR3 covers 14 residues. DNA of the CDR3: TGTGCCAGCAGTCTTGGGACAGGCAATCAGCCCCAGCATTTT. The encoded protein is CASSLGTGNQPQHF.

The CDR3 nucleotides are TGTGCCAGCAGCCAAGGGTTGGGGGGCTACACCTTC. This sequence encodes CASSQGLGGYTF. The rearrangement joins TRBV14 to TRBJ1-2; D ambiguous. The CDR3 covers 12 residues. Germline V gene data show CDR1 as SGHDN and CDR2 as FVKESK. The V gene lost 1 base and the J gene lost 8 bases, with 8 bases spanning the gap.

This clone was observed at least ten times. The chain is built from TRBV29-1 and TRBJ1-1; the D gene is possibly TRBD1 (5 bases). The V end was cut by 0 bases, the J end by 0 bases, with 11 bases between. The CDR3 sequence is 15 residues long. Germline CDR1 is SQVTM and CDR2 is ANQGSEA. CDR3 protein: CSVEDGAGMNTEAFF. In DNA form, the CDR3 reads TGCAGCGTTGAAGATGGGGCAGGCATGAACACTGAAGCTTTCTTT.

The DNA of the CDR3 is TGTGCCAGCAGTTCCCTCCCCGACGGATCCTATGGCTACACCTTC. The encoded protein is CASSSLPDGSYGYTF. The rearrangement joins TRBV27 to TRBJ1-2; no clear D gene. Trimming took 4 bases from V and 4 from J, leaving 16 bases between them. The CDR3 has 15 amino acids. CDR1 is MNHEY, CDR2 SMNVEV, per germline (reference sequence).

The chain has TRBV6-4 and TRBJ1-6; D perhaps matches TRBD1 (5 bases). The germline V and J ends were trimmed by 4 bases and 7 bases, with 14 bases remaining between them. Germline CDR1 reads MRHNA; CDR2 reads SNTAGT. CDR3 length: 15 residues. The CDR3 DNA reads as TGTGCCAGCAGTGCGGGGGGATACGCGAATTCACCCCTCCACTTT. The encoded protein is CASSAGGYANSPLHF.

The rearrangement uses TRBV5-1 and TRBJ2-7; D is uncertain. The CDR3 totals 12 residues. The germline V gene has CDR1 SGHRS and CDR2 YFSETQ. The V end was cut by 0 bases, the J end by 3 bases, with 4 bases between. Here the CDR3 DNA reads TGCGCCAGCAGCTTGGAAGGCTACGAGCAGTACTTC. It yields the protein CASSLEGYEQYF. Supplemented by reference TRBV5-1 and TRBJ2-7, the full variable domain reads KAGVTQTPRYLIKTRGQQVTLSCSPISGHRSVSWYQQTPGQGLQFLFEYFSETQRNKGNFPGRFSGRQFSNSRSEMNVSTLELGDSALYLCASSLEGYEQYFGPGTRLTVT.

In this sample, this clone turned up once. The rearrangement uses TRBV6-1 and TRBJ1-5, with 7 bases aligning to TRBD1. Per the germline V gene, CDR1 is MNHNS and CDR2 is SASEGT. Trimming at V came to 4 bases and at J to 3 bases, leaving 6 bases not matched to a gene. There are 15 residues in the CDR3. The CDR3 loop reads CASSVDRVNNQPQHF. The CDR3 DNA sequence: TGTGCCAGCAGTGTTGACAGGGTTAACAATCAGCCCCAGCATTTT.

A few counts support this clone. The chain combines TRBV2 with TRBJ1-2; the D is unclear. The germline V gene has CDR1 SNHLY and CDR2 FYNNEI. The CDR3 length is 12 residues. V lost 3 bases, J lost 8 bases, and 10 bases lay in between. In DNA, the CDR3 is TGTGCCAGCAGTGAGTCAGGAGGGGGCTACACCTTC. Its translation: CASSESGGGYTF.

This clone was detected a few times. This specimen includes other DNA sequences encoding the same CDR3. The rearrangement uses TRBV9 and TRBJ2-5; no firm D call. Germline assignment: CDR1 SGDLS and CDR2 YYNGEE. The CDR3 covers 15 residues. Trimming shortened V by 0 bases and J by 1 base, and 10 bases separated the two germline ends. CDR3 region: CASSVEGRLQETQYF. The CDR3 nucleotides read TGTGCCAGCAGCGTAGAGGGCAGGCTCCAAGAGACCCAGTACTTC.

The V gene is TRBV6-6, the J gene TRBJ1-3; D gene uncertain. CDR1 is MNHNY and CDR2 is SVGAGI in the germline V gene (reference sequence). V dropped 1 base and J dropped 0 bases, with 7 bases sitting between them. This CDR3 region has 15 residues. The CDR3: CASSYLGDSGNTIYF. CDR3 coding DNA: TGTGCCAGCAGTTACTTGGGTGACTCTGGAAACACCATATATTTT.